The 19 T cell receptor beta chains below all came from one sample that was sequenced in a study of blood T cell repertoires in COVID-19. Generated by immunoSEQ multiplex PCR, the TCRdb table keeps only in-frame clones and is missing some. The repertoire includes some 150,000 clones, roughly nine tenths of them detected once, and about 4.6% sits in the top ten. The sequenced sample was peripheral blood. These receptors all come from a woman aged 55 to 70 with active or convalescent COVID-19.

The V call is TRBV19, the J call TRBJ2-1, with TRBD1 matching 9 bases. Trimming cost V 3 bases and J 7 bases; bases outside gene matches: 10. The CDR3 runs to 16 residues. Germline V CDR1 and CDR2: LNHDA, SQIVND (reference sequence). The CDR3 DNA is TGTGCCAGTAGTATTCTCGACAGGGGGGGTCGGAATGAGCAGTTCTTC. Amino acids: CASSILDRGGRNEQFF.

The V gene is TRBV3-1 (or the pseudogene TRBV3-2), the J gene TRBJ2-7, with 9 bases aligning to TRBD2. V lost 4 bases, J lost 3 bases, and 13 bases stayed unmatched. CDR3 length: 17 residues. Germline loops: CDR1 LGHDT, CDR2 YNNKEL (reference sequence). The CDR3 DNA reads as TGTGCCAGCAGCCTTGGTACCCTGCGGGGGGGATACTACGAGCAGTACTTC. It codes for CASSLGTLRGGYYEQYF.

This chain joins TRBV10-3 and TRBJ2-2, with unresolved D. The V gene lost 10 bases and the J gene lost 3 bases, with 6 bases spanning the gap. Germline lookup yields CDR1 ENHRY and CDR2 SYGVKD. CDR3 length: 11 amino acids. In DNA, the CDR3 is TGTGCCACTCGAGACACCGGGGAGCTGTTTTTT. This sequence encodes CATRDTGELFF.

V is TRBV19 and J is TRBJ1-1; unclear D gene. The CDR3 extends over 15 amino acids. Trimming pared 3 bases from V and 2 bases from J, leaving 13 bases between. The germline CDR1 and CDR2 sequences are LNHDA and SQIVND (reference sequence). The CDR3 DNA is TGTGCCAGTAGTATCACTTTCGCGGTTAACACTGAAGCTTTCTTT. It translates to CASSITFAVNTEAFF.

This chain uses TRBV7-9 with TRBJ1-4; D perhaps matches TRBD1 (6 bases). The length of the CDR3 is 14 residues. Trimming stripped 5 bases from V and 4 bases from J, with 11 bases between. CDR1 and CDR2 from the germline V gene are SEHNR and FQNEAQ (reference sequence). The CDR3 DNA reads as TGTGCCAGCAGCAAGACAGGACGTAATGAAAAACTGTTTTTT. Its translation is CASSKTGRNEKLFF.

The chain is built from TRBV12-3 or TRBV12-4 and TRBJ2-7, with D possibly matching TRBD2 (7 bases). The CDR3 sequence is 13 residues long. Trimming took off 10 bases at V and 3 bases at J, with 16 bases between the two ends. In DNA form, the CDR3 reads TGTGCCATTCAACGGGGGGCGAACTACGAGCAGTACTTC. Its protein is CAIQRGANYEQYF.

The V and J genes are TRBV19 and TRBJ2-7, with a possible D match to TRBD1 (6 bases). Trimming stripped 4 bases from V and 6 bases from J, with 16 bases between. Germline V gene data show CDR1 as LNHDA and CDR2 as SQIVND (reference sequence). The CDR3 consists of 14 residues. The CDR3 coding sequence is TGTGCCAGTAGTAGCCAGGGGTCCCGCGTCGAGCAGTACTTC. Its translation is CASSSQGSRVEQYF.

This clone was detected only once. The chain has TRBV3-1 (or the pseudogene TRBV3-2) and TRBJ2-7, with D perhaps TRBD2 (5 bases). Trimming pared 3 bases from V and 0 bases from J, leaving 15 bases between. CDR3 length equals 16 residues. Germline V lookup: CDR1 LGHDT, CDR2 YNNKEL (reference sequence). CDR3 nucleotides: TGTGCCAGCAGCCACGATTATATGGCGGGCTCCTACGAGCAGTACTTC. Protein: CASSHDYMAGSYEQYF.

V is TRBV5-1 and J is TRBJ2-3; possibly TRBD1 for D (5 bases). This CDR3 region has 13 residues. V was cut by 5 bases and J by 5 bases, with 12 bases left in between. Germline CDR1 SGHRS, CDR2 YFSETQ. The CDR3 DNA sequence: TGCGCCAGCAGTATCCGACAGAAAGATACGCAGTATTTT. This codes for CASSIRQKDTQYF.

This clone was seen only a few times. The chain is built from TRBV7-8 and TRBJ1-4; D might be TRBD1 (6 bases). Trimming took off 5 bases at V and 7 bases at J, with 14 bases between the two ends. The CDR3 contains 14 residues. Germline CDR1 SGHVS, CDR2 FQNEAQ. The chain's CDR3 is CASSPGAWGEKLFF. CDR3 coding DNA: TGTGCCAGCAGCCCAGGGGCCTGGGGTGAAAAACTGTTTTTT.

The chain recombines TRBV2 with TRBJ1-3; TRBD1 matches at 7 bases. Losses at the gene ends were 4 bases for V and 0 bases for J; bases not matched to a gene: 3. Germline V lookup: CDR1 SNHLY, CDR2 FYNNEI. The CDR3 is made up of 15 amino acids. The chain's CDR3 is CASSGTGDSGNTIYF. CDR3 coding DNA: TGTGCCAGCAGTGGGACAGGAGACTCTGGAAACACCATATATTTT.

CDR3 nucleotides: TGTGCCAGCAGTTACGGGGGGTTGGGGGCCTACGAGCAGTACTTC. Encoded protein: CASSYGGLGAYEQYF. The chain joins TRBV6-5 to TRBJ2-7, with a weak D call TRBD2 (6 bases). Germline V gene data show CDR1 as MNHEY and CDR2 as SVGAGI. Trimming left V 2 bases short and J 2 bases short, with 13 bases between. The CDR3 sequence is 15 residues long.

The chain carries TRBV19 and TRBJ1-1; D might be TRBD1 (6 bases). The CDR3 runs to 12 residues. Trimming pared 3 bases from V and 8 bases from J, leaving 10 bases between. The V gene's germline CDR1 is LNHDA and CDR2 SQIVND (reference sequence). The CDR3 loop is CASSIKGGEAFF. CDR3 DNA: TGTGCCAGTAGTATTAAAGGGGGAGAAGCTTTCTTT.

On this clone itself: Different DNA sequences within this sample yield the same CDR3. The gene calls are TRBV10-1 and TRBJ2-3, with D tentatively TRBD1 (5 bases). In germline, CDR1 is WNHNN, CDR2 SYGVQD (reference sequence). V was clipped by 8 bases and J by 2 bases, with 8 bases between them. This CDR3 spans 12 amino acids. The CDR3 loop is CASGHHTDTQYF. The DNA for the CDR3 is TGCGCCAGCGGACACCACACAGATACGCAGTATTTT.

This sequence joins TRBV9 and TRBJ1-1; D unresolved. CDR3 size: 14 residues. Germline V gene lookup returns CDR1 SGDLS and CDR2 YYNGEE. V was pared by 0 bases and J by 7 bases, with 13 bases between. CDR3 in amino acids: CASSVGGNGVEAFF. The DNA for the CDR3 is TGTGCCAGCAGCGTAGGAGGTAACGGTGTTGAAGCTTTCTTT. Looking up the rest from reference TRBV9 and TRBJ1-1 gives the full variable domain: DSGVTQTPKHLITATGQRVTLRCSPRSGDLSVYWYQQSLDQGLQFLIQYYNGEERAKGNILERFSAQQFPDLHSELNLSSLELGDSALYFCASSVGGNGVEAFFGQGTRLTVV.

This chain links TRBV4-3 with TRBJ2-3; weak D call: TRBD1 (6 bases). Trimming cost V 5 bases and J 4 bases, with 10 bases left between them. This CDR3 region has 13 residues. Germline V gives CDR1 LGHNA, CDR2 YSLEER. In DNA, the CDR3 is TGCGCCAGCAGCTGGCGGACAGCAGATACGCAGTATTTT. It encodes CASSWRTADTQYF.

This clone has only a few counts. This chain links TRBV4-1 with TRBJ1-3; 10 bases map to TRBD1. This CDR3 contains 16 residues. Germline V gives CDR1 MGHRA, CDR2 YSYEKL. The ends lost 0 bases at V and 3 bases at J; junction bases unmatched: 2. As DNA, the CDR3 is TGCGCCAGCAGCCAAGAGGGACAGGGGTTTGGAAACACCATATATTTT. Protein sequence: CASSQEGQGFGNTIYF.

The chain links TRBV10-1 to TRBJ2-5, with D possibly TRBD2 on 6 matching bases. The CDR3 has 14 residues. The ends were cut back, 0 bases at V and 7 bases at J, with 12 bases in the middle. Germline CDR1 reads WNHNN; CDR2 reads SYGVQD (reference sequence). The CDR3 protein is CASSESMGRGTQYF. In DNA, the CDR3 is TGCGCCAGCAGTGAGTCGATGGGGCGGGGGACCCAGTACTTC.

The chain carries TRBV9 and TRBJ1-6; TRBD1 might be the D (6 bases). The V end was cut by 6 bases, the J end by 5 bases, with 15 bases between. Germline CDR1 and CDR2: SGDLS and YYNGEE. This CDR3 region has 15 residues. CDR3 sequence reads: CASTKWDNDNSPLHF. CDR3 bases: TGTGCCAGCACCAAATGGGACAACGATAATTCACCCCTCCACTTT. Filled out from reference TRBV9 and TRBJ1-6, the complete variable domain reads DSGVTQTPKHLITATGQRVTLRCSPRSGDLSVYWYQQSLDQGLQFLIQYYNGEERAKGNILERFSAQQFPDLHSELNLSSLELGDSALYFCASTKWDNDNSPLHFGNGTRLTVT.